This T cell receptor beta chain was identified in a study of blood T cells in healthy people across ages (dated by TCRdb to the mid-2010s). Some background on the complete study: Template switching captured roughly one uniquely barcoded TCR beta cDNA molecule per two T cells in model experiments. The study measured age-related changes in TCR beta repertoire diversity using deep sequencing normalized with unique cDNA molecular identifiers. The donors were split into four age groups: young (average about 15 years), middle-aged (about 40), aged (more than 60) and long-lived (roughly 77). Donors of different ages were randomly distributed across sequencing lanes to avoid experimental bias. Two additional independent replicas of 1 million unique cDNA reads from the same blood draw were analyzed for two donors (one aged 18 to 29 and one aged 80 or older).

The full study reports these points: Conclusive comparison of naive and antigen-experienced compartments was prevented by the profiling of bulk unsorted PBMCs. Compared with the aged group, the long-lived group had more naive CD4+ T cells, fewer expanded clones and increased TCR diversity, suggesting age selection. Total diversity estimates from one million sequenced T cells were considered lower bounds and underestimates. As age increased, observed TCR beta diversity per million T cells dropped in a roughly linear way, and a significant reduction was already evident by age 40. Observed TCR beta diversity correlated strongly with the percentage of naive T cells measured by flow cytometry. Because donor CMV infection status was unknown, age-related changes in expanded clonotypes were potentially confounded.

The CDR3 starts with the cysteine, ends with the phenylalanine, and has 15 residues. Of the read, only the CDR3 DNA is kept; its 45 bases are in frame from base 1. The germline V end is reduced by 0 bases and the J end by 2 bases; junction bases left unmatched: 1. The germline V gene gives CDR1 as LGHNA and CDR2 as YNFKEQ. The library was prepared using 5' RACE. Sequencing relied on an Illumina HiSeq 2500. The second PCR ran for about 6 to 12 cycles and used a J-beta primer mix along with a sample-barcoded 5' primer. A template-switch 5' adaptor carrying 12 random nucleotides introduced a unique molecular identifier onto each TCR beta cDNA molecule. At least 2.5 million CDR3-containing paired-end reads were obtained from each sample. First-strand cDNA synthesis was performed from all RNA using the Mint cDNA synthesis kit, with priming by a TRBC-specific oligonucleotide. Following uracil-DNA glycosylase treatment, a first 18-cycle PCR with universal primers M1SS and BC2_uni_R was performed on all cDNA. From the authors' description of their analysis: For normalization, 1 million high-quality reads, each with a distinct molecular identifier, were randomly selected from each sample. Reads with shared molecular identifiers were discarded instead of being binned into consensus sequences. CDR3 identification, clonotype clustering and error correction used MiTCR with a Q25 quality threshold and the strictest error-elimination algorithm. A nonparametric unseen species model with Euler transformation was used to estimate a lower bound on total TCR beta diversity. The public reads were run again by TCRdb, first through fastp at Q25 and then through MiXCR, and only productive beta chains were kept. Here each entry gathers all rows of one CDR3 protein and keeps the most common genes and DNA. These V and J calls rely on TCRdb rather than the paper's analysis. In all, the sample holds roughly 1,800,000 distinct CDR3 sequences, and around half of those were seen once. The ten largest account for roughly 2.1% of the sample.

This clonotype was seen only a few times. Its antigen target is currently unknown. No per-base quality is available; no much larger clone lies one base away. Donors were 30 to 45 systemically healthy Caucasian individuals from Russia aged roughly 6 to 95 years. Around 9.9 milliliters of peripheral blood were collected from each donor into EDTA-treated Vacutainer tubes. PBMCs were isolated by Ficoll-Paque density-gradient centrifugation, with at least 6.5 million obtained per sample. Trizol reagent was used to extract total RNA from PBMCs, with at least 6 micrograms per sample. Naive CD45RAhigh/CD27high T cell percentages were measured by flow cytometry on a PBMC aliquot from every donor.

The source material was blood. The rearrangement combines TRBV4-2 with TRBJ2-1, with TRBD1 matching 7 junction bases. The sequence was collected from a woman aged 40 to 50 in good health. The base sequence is TGTGCCAGCAGCCAAGAACAGGGGACCTACAATGAGCAGTTCTTC. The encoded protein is CASSQEQGTYNEQFF.